Shown below are 14 T cell receptor beta chains from a single sample sequenced in a study of shared clonotypes between healthy human individuals. Assay: immunoSEQ multiplex PCR; the TCRdb copy retains only in-frame clones and omits some. The table records 550,000 to 650,000 clones, approximately 96% of them present only once. Terminally differentiated effector memory CD45RA+ cells were excluded from the naive CD8 cells, which were CD45RO-negative and positively selected for CCR7. The sequenced sample consisted of naive CD8+ T cells sorted from blood. These receptors were collected from a woman between 25 and 40 years old in good health.

V gene TRBV11-3 combines with J gene TRBJ1-5; 7 bases fit TRBD1. This CDR3 region has 14 residues. V lost 7 bases to trimming and J lost 6 bases; unmatched junction nucleotides: 9. Germline values: CDR1 SGHNT, CDR2 YENEEA. CDR3 bases: TGTGCCAGCAACACCCCCGAGGGGGCTCAGCCCCAGCATTTT. Translation: CASNTPEGAQPQHF.

Regarding this clone: This CDR3 is also generated by other DNA sequences in the sample. The chain employs TRBV11-2 and TRBJ2-4; 8 bases are shared with TRBD2. Trimming removed 2 bases from V and 0 bases from J; junction bases left unmatched: 0. Germline values: CDR1 SGHAT, CDR2 FQNNGV. The CDR3 has 15 amino acids. The CDR3 DNA follows: TGTGCCAGCAGCTTACTAGCGGGAGCCAAAAACATTCAGTACTTC. It codes for CASSLLAGAKNIQYF.

The genes are TRBV27 and TRBJ1-1; 8 bases align to TRBD1. V shed 6 bases, J shed 4 bases, and the junction held 13 bases outside the gene matches. This CDR3 has 16 residues. Germline V gene lookup returns CDR1 MNHEY and CDR2 SMNVEV (reference sequence). CDR3 coding DNA: TGTGCCAGCAGACTTACCCTAGGGCAGGGGGCCACTGAAGCTTTCTTT. Translating it yields CASRLTLGQGATEAFF.

The gene calls are TRBV11-2 and TRBJ2-1; D not certain. The CDR3 contains 18 residues. Germline V gene lookup returns CDR1 SGHAT and CDR2 FQNNGV. Trimming removed 1 base at V and 6 bases at J, with 22 bases between. The CDR3 DNA reads as TGTGCCAGCAGCTTAGTACGTTGGACCGAACATATAGGCAATGAGCAGTTCTTC. As protein: CASSLVRWTEHIGNEQFF.

V and J are TRBV5-6 and TRBJ1-2; a weak D match, TRBD1 (6 bases). This CDR3 region has 13 residues. V lost 4 bases and J lost 4, with 11 bases in between. Germline values: CDR1 SGHDT, CDR2 YYEEEE. CDR3 in DNA: TGTGCCAGCAGCGAAGACAGGACCTATGGCTACACCTTC. This gives the protein CASSEDRTYGYTF.

The count of this clone is one. V gene TRBV11-2 combines with J gene TRBJ2-2, with a possible D match to TRBD2 (5 bases). With 6 bases removed from V and 4 bases from J, the gap between germline ends came to 12 bases. CDR1 is SGHAT, CDR2 FQNNGV, per germline. This CDR3 comprises 14 residues. The CDR3 spells CASSPTGGTGELFF. The CDR3 coding sequence is TGTGCCAGCAGTCCAACTGGAGGCACCGGGGAGCTGTTTTTT.

The chain couples TRBV19 to TRBJ2-3; D unclear. Trimming stripped 4 bases from V and 0 bases from J, with 8 bases between. CDR1 is LNHDA, CDR2 SQIVND, per germline (reference sequence). The CDR3 extends over 14 amino acids. CDR3 protein: CASSTSRSTDTQYF. CDR3 nucleotides: TGTGCCAGTAGTACGTCTAGAAGCACAGATACGCAGTATTTT.

V and J are TRBV27 and TRBJ2-6; tentative D call: TRBD2 (6 bases). Trimming stripped 3 bases from V and 2 bases from J, with 11 bases between. The CDR3 is 16 amino acids. The germline gives CDR1 MNHEY, CDR2 SMNVEV (reference sequence). The CDR3 loop is CASSFGREAGANVLTF. CDR3 DNA: TGTGCCAGCAGTTTCGGCAGGGAGGCTGGGGCCAACGTCCTGACTTTC.

This clone was found a few times. This sample also contains other DNA sequences that code for the same CDR3. The chain couples TRBV28 to TRBJ1-1, with D unresolved. The CDR3 has 12 amino acids. Germline CDR1 MDHEN, CDR2 SYDVKM. Trimming took off 3 bases at V and 1 base at J, with 3 bases between the two ends. CDR3 DNA: TGTGCCAGCAGTTTTAGGAACACTGAAGCTTTCTTT. Amino acid sequence: CASSFRNTEAFF.

This chain joins TRBV15 and TRBJ2-5; D uncertain. The germline CDR1 and CDR2 sequences are LNHNV and YYDKDF (reference sequence). V shed 3 bases and J shed 2 bases, with 13 bases lying between them. This CDR3 is 15 amino acids long. CDR3 sequence (DNA): TGTGCCACCAGCAGGGACGGCCGCCAACAAGAGACCCAGTACTTC. Protein sequence: CATSRDGRQQETQYF.

The chain joins TRBV15 to TRBJ2-2; D is possibly TRBD1 (6 bases). The CDR3 sequence is 16 residues long. CDR1 is LNHNV and CDR2 is YYDKDF in the germline V gene (reference sequence). Trimming cost V 0 bases and J 0 bases, with 8 bases left between them. The CDR3 DNA is TGTGCCACCAGCAGAGAGGACAGCCCGAACACCGGGGAGCTGTTTTTT. It yields the protein CATSREDSPNTGELFF.

This rearrangement joins TRBV11-1 to TRBJ2-1; D may be TRBD2 (6 bases). Germline CDR1 reads SGHAT; CDR2 reads FQDESV (reference sequence). The CDR3 has 18 amino acids. V lost 5 bases to trimming and J lost 0 bases, with 20 bases between them. CDR3 region: CASSPPLSGSSSYNEQFF. The CDR3 nucleotides are TGTGCCAGCAGCCCACCACTCAGCGGGTCTAGCTCCTACAATGAGCAGTTCTTC.

This clone has only one observation. This chain joins TRBV6-1 and TRBJ1-5, with D maybe TRBD1 (5 bases). Trimming shortened V by 3 bases and J by 14 bases, and 17 bases separated the two germline ends. Germline CDR1 and CDR2: MNHNS and SASEGT. The CDR3 loop spans 13 amino acids. For the CDR3, the DNA is TGTGCCAGCAGTGAGCCCTTAATGTCAGGGAAGCATTTT. This gives the protein CASSEPLMSGKHF.

CDR3 DNA: TGTGCCAGCAGCGTCCTCGACAGGGTTTGGATGAACACTGAAGCTTTCTTT. Amino acids: CASSVLDRVWMNTEAFF. The chain has TRBV7-9 and TRBJ1-1, with 7 positions matching TRBD1. The CDR3 runs to 17 residues. V lost 5 bases and J lost 0; bases outside the gene matches: 12. Germline CDR1 is SEHNR and CDR2 is FQNEAQ (reference sequence). The variable domain in full, with the rest retrieved from reference TRBV7-9 and TRBJ1-1, is DTGVSQNPRHKITKRGQNVTFRCDPISEHNRLYWYRQTLGQGPEFLTYFQNEAQLEKSRLLSDRFSAERPKGSFSTLEIQRTEQGDSAMYLCASSVLDRVWMNTEAFFGQGTRLTVV.